This T cell receptor (beta chain) was sequenced for a study of metastatic and nonmetastatic thyroid tumors. Overall study context: Peripheral blood and tumor or nodule samples from malignant and benign thyroid patients were compared.

Methods used by the authors: Built for papillary thyroid cancer, a distant-metastasis classifier drew on CDR3 differences across clinicopathological groups. TCRdb re-called the PCR reads with MiXCR. V and J calls and clone size were set by TCRdb, not the authors. This sample yields tens of thousands of clones, of which approximately 19% are seen a single time; roughly a fifth belongs to the top ten. This clone was detected ten times or more. Its cognate antigen is unknown. Every patient was untreated before thyroid surgery. V gave up 7 bases and J gave up 2 bases; unmatched junction bases: 16. The CDR3 is 17 amino acids. General study points: Compared with benign nodules, malignant thyroid tumors were reported to have significantly higher TCR beta diversity in both blood and tumor.

The sequenced sample consisted of blood. The TCR sequence derives from a female donor with papillary thyroid cancer or a benign thyroid nodule (not recorded which). Some clones in this sample may be carry-over from other donors' samples. The chain is built from TRBV12-3 or TRBV12-4 and TRBJ2-7; 8 nucleotides agree with TRBD1. The CDR3 region is CASTQKSLGQGPYEQYF. The CDR3 region has the DNA TGTGCCAGCACTCAAAAGAGCTTAGGACAGGGCCCCTACGAGCAGTACTTC.